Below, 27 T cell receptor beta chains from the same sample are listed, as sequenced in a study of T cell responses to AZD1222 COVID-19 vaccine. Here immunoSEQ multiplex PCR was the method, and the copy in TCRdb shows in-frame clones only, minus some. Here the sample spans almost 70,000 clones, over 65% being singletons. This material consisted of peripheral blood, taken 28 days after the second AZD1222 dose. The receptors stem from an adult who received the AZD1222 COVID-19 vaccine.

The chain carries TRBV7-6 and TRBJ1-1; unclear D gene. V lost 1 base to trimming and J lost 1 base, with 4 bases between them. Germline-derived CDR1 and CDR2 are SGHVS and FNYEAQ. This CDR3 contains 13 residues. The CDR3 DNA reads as TGTGCCAGCAGCTTAGAAACGAACACTGAAGCTTTCTTT. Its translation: CASSLETNTEAFF.

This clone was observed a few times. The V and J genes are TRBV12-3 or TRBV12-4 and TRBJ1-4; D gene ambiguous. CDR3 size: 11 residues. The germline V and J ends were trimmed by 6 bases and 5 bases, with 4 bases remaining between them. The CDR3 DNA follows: TGTGCCAGCAGCCTAAATGAAAAACTGTTTTTT. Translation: CASSLNEKLFF.

CDR3 nucleotide sequence: TGTGCCAGCAGTGAGGGACAGGGTAGCGAGCAGTACTTC. This codes for CASSEGQGSEQYF. J is TRBJ2-7 and V is TRBV25-1, with 9 bases lining up with TRBD1. The CDR3 is 13 residues long. The junction had 3 bases not matched to a gene; V was cut back by 3 bases and J by 6 bases. Germline loops: CDR1 MGHDK, CDR2 SYGVNS.

CDR3 in DNA: TGTGCCAGCAGCTTGATCGGTCTAGGAGGAGCGCAGTATTTT. Its protein is CASSLIGLGGAQYF. The rearrangement joins TRBV5-4 to TRBJ2-3; a weak D match, TRBD2 (5 bases). Germline assignment: CDR1 SGHNT and CDR2 YYREEE (reference sequence). The CDR3 totals 14 residues. Trimming removed 1 base at V and 10 bases at J, with 16 bases between. Filled out from reference TRBV5-4 and TRBJ2-3, the complete variable domain reads ETGVTQSPTHLIKTRGQQVTLRCSSQSGHNTVSWYQQALGQGPQFIFQYYREEENGRGNFPPRFSGLQFPNYSSELNVNALELDDSALYLCASSLIGLGGAQYFGPGTRLTVL.

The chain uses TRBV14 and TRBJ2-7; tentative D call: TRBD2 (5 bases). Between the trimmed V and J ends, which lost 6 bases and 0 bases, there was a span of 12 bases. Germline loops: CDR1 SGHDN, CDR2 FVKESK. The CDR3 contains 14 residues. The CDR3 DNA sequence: TGTGCCAGCAGGCACGGGGAGAGCTCCTACGAGCAGTACTTC. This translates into CASRHGESSYEQYF.

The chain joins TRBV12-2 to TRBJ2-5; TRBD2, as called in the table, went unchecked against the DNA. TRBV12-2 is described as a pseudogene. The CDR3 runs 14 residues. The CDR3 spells CASRSRGGKVTQYF. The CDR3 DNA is TGTGCAAGTCGCTCCCGGGGGGGGAAGGTGACCCAGTACTTC.

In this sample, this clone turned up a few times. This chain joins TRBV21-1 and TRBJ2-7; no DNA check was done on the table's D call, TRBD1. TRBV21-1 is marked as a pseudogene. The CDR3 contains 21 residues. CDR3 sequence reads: CASSISHPDRGTTVSSYEQYF. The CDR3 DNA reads TGTGCCAGCAGCATATCTCATCCGGACAGGGGAACTACCGTTAGCTCCTACGAGCAGTACTTC.

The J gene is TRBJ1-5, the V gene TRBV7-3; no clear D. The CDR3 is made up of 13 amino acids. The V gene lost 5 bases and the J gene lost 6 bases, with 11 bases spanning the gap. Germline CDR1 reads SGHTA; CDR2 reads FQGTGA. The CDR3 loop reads CASSRDWAQPQHF. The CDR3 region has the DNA TGTGCCAGCAGCCGAGACTGGGCTCAGCCCCAGCATTTT.

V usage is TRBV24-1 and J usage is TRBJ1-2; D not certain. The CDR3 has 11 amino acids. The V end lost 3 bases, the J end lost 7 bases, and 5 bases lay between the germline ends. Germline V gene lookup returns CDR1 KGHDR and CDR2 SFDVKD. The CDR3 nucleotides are TGTGCCACCAGTGATGAGGGTGGCTACACCTTC. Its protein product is CATSDEGGYTF.

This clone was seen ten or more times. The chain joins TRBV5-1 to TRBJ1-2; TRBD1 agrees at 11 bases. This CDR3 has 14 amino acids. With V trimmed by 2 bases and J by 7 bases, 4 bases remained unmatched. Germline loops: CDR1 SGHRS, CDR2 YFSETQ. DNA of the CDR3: TGCGCCAGCAGCTTATCCGGGACAGGGGGTGGCTACACCTTC. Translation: CASSLSGTGGGYTF.

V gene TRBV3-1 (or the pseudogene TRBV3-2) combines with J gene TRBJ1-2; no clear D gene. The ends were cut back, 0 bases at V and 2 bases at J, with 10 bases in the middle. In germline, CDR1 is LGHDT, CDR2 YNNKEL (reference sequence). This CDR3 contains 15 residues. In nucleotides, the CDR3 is TGTGCCAGCAGCCAAGATGCCCGATCAAACTATGGCTACACCTTC. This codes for CASSQDARSNYGYTF.

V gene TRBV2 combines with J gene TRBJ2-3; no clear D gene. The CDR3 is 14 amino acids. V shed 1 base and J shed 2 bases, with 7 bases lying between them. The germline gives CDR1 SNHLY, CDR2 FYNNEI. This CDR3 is CASSEVPYTDTQYF. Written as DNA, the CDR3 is TGTGCCAGCAGTGAAGTCCCATACACAGATACGCAGTATTTT.

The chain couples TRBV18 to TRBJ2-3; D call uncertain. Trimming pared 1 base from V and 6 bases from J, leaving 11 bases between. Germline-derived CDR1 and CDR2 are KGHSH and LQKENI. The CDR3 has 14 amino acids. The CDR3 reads CASSPRAIGDTQYF. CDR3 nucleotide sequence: TGTGCCAGCTCACCACGCGCAATTGGGGATACGCAGTATTTT.

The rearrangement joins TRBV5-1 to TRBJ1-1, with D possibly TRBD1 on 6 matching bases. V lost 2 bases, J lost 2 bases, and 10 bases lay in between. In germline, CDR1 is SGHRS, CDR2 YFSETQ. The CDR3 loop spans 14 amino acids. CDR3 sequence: CASSLGGLNTEAFF. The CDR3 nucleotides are TGCGCCAGCAGCTTAGGGGGGTTAAACACTGAAGCTTTCTTT.

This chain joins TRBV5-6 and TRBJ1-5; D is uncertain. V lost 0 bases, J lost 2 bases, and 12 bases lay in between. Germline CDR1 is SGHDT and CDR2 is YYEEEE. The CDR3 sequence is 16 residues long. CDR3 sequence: CASSLGSGVGNQPQHF. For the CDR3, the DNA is TGTGCCAGCAGCTTGGGGAGCGGGGTTGGCAATCAGCCCCAGCATTTT.

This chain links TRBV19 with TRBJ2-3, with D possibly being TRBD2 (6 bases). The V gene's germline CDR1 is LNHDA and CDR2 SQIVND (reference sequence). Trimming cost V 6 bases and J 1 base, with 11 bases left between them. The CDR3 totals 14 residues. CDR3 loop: CASRTREGTDTQYF. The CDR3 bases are TGTGCCAGTAGAACCAGGGAGGGCACAGATACGCAGTATTTT.

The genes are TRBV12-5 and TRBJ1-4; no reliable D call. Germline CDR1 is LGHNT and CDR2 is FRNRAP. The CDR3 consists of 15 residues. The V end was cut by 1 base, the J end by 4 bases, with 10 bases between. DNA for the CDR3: TGTGCTAGTGGTTTGGGGACCGTTAGTAATGAAAAACTGTTTTTT. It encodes CASGLGTVSNEKLFF.

CDR3 nucleotide sequence: TGTGCTAGTGGCCCTGGACAGGTCGGCTATGGCTACACCTTC. It translates to CASGPGQVGYGYTF. The rearrangement links TRBV12-5 to TRBJ1-2; 7 bases match TRBD1. This CDR3 is built from 14 residues. Germline values: CDR1 LGHNT, CDR2 FRNRAP. V dropped 6 bases and J dropped 4; count of bases not matched to a gene: 8.

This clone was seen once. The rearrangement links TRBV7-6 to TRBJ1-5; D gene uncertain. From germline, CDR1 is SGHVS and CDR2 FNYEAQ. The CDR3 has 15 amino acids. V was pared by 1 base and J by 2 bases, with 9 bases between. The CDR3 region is CASSLGAAGNQPQHF. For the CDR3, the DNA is TGTGCCAGCAGCTTAGGGGCAGCAGGCAATCAGCCCCAGCATTTT.

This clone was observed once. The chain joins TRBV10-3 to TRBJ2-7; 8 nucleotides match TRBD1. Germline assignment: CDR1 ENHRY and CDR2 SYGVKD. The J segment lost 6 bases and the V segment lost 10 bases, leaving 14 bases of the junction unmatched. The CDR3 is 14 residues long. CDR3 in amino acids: CATTDQGARSEQYF. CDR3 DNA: TGTGCCACAACCGATCAGGGGGCGCGTTCCGAGCAGTACTTC.

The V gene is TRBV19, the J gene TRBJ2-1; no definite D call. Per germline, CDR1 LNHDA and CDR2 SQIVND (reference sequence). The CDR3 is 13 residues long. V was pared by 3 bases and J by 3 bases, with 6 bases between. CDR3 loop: CASSIRFYNEQFF. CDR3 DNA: TGTGCCAGTAGTATCCGCTTCTACAATGAGCAGTTCTTC.

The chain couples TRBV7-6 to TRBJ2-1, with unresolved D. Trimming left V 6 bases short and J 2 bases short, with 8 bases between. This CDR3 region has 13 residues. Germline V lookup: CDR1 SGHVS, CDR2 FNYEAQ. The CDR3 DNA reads TGTGCCAGCAGTAGCAGACCCTACAATGAGCAGTTCTTC. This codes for CASSSRPYNEQFF.

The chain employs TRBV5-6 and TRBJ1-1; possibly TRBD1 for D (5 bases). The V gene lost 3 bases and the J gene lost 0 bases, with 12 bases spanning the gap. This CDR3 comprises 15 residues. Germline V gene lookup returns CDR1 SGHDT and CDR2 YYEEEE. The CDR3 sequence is CASSWGTGVNTEAFF. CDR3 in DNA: TGTGCCAGCAGCTGGGGCACAGGTGTGAACACTGAAGCTTTCTTT. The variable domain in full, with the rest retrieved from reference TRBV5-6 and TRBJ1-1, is DAGVTQSPTHLIKTRGQQVTLRCSPKSGHDTVSWYQQALGQGPQFIFQYYEEEERQRGNFPDRFSGHQFPNYSSELNVNALLLGDSALYLCASSWGTGVNTEAFFGQGTRLTVV.

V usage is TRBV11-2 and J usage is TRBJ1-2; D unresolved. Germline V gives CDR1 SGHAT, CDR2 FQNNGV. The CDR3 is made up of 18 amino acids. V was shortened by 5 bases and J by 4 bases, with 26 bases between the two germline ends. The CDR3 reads CASSRHLGVEQSAYGYTF. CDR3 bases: TGTGCCAGCAGCCGACACCTCGGTGTAGAACAGTCGGCCTATGGCTACACCTTC.

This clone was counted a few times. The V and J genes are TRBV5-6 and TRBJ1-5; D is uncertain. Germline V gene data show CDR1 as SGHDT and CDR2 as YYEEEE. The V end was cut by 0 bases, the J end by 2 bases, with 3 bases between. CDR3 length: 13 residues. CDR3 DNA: TGTGCCAGCAGCTTGGCCGGCAATCAGCCCCAGCATTTT. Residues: CASSLAGNQPQHF.

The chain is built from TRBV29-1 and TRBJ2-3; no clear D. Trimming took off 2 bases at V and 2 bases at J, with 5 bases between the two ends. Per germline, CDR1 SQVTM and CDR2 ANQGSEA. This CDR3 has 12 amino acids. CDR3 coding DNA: TGCAGCGTTGAATCCTTCACAGATACGCAGTATTTT. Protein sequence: CSVESFTDTQYF.

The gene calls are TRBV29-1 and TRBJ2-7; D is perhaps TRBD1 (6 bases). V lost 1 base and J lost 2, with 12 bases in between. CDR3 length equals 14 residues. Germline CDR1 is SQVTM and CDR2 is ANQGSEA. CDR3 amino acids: CSVEVGQSPYEQYF. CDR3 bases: TGCAGCGTTGAAGTAGGACAGTCGCCCTACGAGCAGTACTTC.